The T cell receptor (beta chain) described here comes from a study of HIV-infected children after antiretroviral therapy interruption. About the study: Interruption group median age about 9.5 years; continuous group roughly 8 years.

General observations from the study: Naive CD4+ Gini coefficient rose by interruption end, suggesting clonal expansion.

Treatment in this sample: PENTA 11 planned treatment interruption arm or continuous ART arm. Only samples with at least 5 million viable PBMCs qualified. Naive CD4+ CD45RA+ CD45RO- T cells were FACS-sorted from thawed PBMCs. The table lists this clonotype with many counts. Its antigen is currently unknown. A 3' RACE protocol on RNA, with unique molecular identifiers, produced the TCR library. TCRdb independently ran MiXCR on the 3' RACE reads; one entry per CDR3 protein. Seen here are more than 85,000 distinct CDR3 sequences, about 7.2% observed once, and the top ten hold 0.9% to 1.4%. The origin of this receptor is a pool of human donors with HIV. The source was CD45RA+ CD4+ T cells from PBMCs, pooled from several time points, collected from a donor given antiretroviral therapy, either interrupted or continuous. Subset in this sample: naive CD4+ CD45RA+ CD45RO- T cells.

In DNA, the CDR3 is TGCAGTGCTAGAGATCTGGCGGGGGGGAAATCTAGCACAGATACGCAGTATTTT. It translates to CSARDLAGGKSSTDTQYF. The rearrangement joins TRBV20-1 to TRBJ2-3, with 9 bases that match TRBD2. With 0 bases clipped from V and 0 bases from J, the junction kept 10 bases outside the gene matches. Germline V CDR1 and CDR2: DFQATT, SNEGSKA (reference sequence). CDR3 length: 18 residues.